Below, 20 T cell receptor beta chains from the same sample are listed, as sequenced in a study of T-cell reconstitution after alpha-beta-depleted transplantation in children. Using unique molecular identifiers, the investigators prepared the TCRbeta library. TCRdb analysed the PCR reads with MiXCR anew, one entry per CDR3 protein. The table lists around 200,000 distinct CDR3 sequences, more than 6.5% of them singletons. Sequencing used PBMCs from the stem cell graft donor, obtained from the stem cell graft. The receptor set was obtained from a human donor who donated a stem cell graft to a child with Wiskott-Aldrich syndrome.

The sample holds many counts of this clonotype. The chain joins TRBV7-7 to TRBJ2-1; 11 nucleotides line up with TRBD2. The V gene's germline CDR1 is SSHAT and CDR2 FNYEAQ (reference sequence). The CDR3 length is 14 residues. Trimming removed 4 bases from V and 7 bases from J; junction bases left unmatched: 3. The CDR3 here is CASSSSSGGNEQFF. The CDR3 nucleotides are TGTGCCAGCAGCTCATCTAGCGGGGGGAATGAGCAGTTCTTC.

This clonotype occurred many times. The CDR3 sequence: CASSNTGGGGGQPQHF. The CDR3 DNA is TGTGCCAGCAGTAATACAGGGGGCGGGGGTGGTCAGCCCCAGCATTTT. The V gene is TRBV12-3 or TRBV12-4, the J gene TRBJ1-5, with 9 bases lining up with TRBD1. The CDR3 is made up of 16 amino acids. V lost 5 bases to trimming and J lost 6 bases; unmatched junction nucleotides: 11.

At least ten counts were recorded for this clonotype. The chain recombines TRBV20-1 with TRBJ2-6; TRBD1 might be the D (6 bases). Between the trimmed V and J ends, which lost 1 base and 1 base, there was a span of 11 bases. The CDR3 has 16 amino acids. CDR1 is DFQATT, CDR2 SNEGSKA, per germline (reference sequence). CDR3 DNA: TGCAGTGCTAGAGCCGACAGGCGGTCTGGGGCCAACGTCCTGACTTTC. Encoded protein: CSARADRRSGANVLTF.

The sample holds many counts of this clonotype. CDR3 sequence (DNA): TGTGCCAGCAGTTGGTTTGCCGGGGAGCTGTTTTTT. Translated, it gives CASSWFAGELFF. The chain couples TRBV12-3 or TRBV12-4 to TRBJ2-2, with unresolved D. The ends were cut back, 4 bases at V and 6 bases at J, with 6 bases in the middle. This CDR3 spans 12 amino acids.

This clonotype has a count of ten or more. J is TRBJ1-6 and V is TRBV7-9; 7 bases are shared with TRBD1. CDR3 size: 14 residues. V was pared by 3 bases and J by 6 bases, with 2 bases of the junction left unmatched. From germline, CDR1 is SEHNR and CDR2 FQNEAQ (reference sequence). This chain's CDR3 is CASSFDRVNSPLHF. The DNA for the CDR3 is TGTGCCAGCAGCTTCGACAGGGTTAATTCACCCCTCCACTTT.

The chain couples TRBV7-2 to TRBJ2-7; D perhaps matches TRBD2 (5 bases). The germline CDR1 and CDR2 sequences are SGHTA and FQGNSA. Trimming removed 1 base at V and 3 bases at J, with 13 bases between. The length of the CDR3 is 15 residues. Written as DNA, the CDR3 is TGTGCCAGCAGCTTAGGGGTCCGGGGATACTACGAGCAGTACTTC. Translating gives CASSLGVRGYYEQYF.

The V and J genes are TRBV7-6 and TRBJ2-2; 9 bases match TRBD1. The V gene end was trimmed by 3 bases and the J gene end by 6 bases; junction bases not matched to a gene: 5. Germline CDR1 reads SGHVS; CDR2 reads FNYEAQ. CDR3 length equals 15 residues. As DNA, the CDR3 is TGTGCCAGCAGCTTTACAGGGGGCTCGGCCGGGGAGCTGTTTTTT. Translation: CASSFTGGSAGELFF.

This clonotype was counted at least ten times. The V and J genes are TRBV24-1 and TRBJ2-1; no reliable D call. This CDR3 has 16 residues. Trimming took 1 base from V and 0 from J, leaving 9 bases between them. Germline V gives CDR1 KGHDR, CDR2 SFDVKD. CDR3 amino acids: CATSDLASSSYNEQFF. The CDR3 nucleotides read TGTGCCACCAGTGATTTAGCGAGTAGCTCCTACAATGAGCAGTTCTTC.

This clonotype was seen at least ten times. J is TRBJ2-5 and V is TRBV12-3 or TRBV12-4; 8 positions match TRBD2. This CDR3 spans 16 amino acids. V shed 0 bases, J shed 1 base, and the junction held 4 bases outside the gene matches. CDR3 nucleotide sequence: TGTGCCAGCAGTTTAGCGGCGGGGGGTTCCCAAGAGACCCAGTACTTC. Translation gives CASSLAAGGSQETQYF.

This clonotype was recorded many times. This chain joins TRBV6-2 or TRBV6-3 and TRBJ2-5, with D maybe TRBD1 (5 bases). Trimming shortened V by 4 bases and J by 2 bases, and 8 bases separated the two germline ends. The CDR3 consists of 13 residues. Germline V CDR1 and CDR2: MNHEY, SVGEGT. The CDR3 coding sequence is TGTGCCAGCAGTTCCAGGGAACAAGAGACCCAGTACTTC. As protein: CASSSREQETQYF.

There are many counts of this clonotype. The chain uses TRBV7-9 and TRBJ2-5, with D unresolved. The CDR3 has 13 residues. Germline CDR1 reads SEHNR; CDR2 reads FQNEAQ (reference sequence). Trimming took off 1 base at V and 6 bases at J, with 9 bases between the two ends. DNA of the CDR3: TGTGCCAGCAGCTTAGGGCCGTTAAAGACCCAGTACTTC. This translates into CASSLGPLKTQYF.

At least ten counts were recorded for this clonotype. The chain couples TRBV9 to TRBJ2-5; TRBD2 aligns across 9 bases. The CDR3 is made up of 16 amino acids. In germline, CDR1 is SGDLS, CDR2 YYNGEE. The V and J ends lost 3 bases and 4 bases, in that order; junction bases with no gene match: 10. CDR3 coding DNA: TGTGCCAGCAGCGCCCTCCCTAGCGGGAATCGAGAGACCCAGTACTTC. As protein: CASSALPSGNRETQYF.

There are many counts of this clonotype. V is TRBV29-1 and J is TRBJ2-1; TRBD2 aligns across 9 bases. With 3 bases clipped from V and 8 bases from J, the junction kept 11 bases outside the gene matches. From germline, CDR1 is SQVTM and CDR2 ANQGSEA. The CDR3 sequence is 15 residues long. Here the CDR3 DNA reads TGCAGCGTTGACGACGGGACTAGCCCCACCTATGAGCAGTTCTTC. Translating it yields CSVDDGTSPTYEQFF.

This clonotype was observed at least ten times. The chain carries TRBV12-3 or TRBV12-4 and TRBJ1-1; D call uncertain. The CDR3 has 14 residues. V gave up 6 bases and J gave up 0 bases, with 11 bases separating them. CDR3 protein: CASSVGSMNTEAFF. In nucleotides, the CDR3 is TGTGCCAGCAGCGTTGGGTCCATGAACACTGAAGCTTTCTTT.

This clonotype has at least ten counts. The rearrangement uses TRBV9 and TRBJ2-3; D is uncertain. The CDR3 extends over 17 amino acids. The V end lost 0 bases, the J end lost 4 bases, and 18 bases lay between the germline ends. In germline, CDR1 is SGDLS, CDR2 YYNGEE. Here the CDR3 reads CASSVGGLRSDPDTQYF. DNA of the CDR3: TGTGCCAGCAGCGTAGGGGGTTTGAGAAGCGATCCAGATACGCAGTATTTT.

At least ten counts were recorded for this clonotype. CDR3 amino acids: CASSLRTRDYWNEQFF. As DNA, the CDR3 is TGCGCCAGCAGCCTGAGGACTAGGGATTATTGGAATGAGCAGTTCTTC. The chain joins TRBV5-1 to TRBJ2-1; 7 nucleotides line up with TRBD2. CDR1 is SGHRS and CDR2 is YFSETQ in the germline V gene. The CDR3 runs 16 residues. J was trimmed by 7 bases and V by 4 bases; bases with no gene match: 14.

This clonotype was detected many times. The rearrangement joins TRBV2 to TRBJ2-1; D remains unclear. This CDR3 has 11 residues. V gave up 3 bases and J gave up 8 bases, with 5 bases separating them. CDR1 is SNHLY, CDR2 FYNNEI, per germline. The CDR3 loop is CASSDYDEQFF. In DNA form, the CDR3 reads TGTGCCAGCAGTGATTACGATGAGCAGTTCTTC.

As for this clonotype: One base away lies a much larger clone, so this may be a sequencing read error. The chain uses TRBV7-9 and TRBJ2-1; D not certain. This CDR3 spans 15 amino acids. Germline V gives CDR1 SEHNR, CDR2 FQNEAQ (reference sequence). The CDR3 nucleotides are TGTGCCAGCAGCTTAGCGCTTTACAAACACAATGGGCAGTTCTTC. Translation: CASSLALYKHNGQFF. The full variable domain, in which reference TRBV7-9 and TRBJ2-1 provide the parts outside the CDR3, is DTGVSQNPRHKITKRGQNVTFRCDPISEHNRLYWYRQTLGQGPEFLTYFQNEAQLEKSRLLSDRFSAERPKGSFSTLEIQRTEQGDSAMYLCASSLALYKHNGQFFGPGTRLTVL.

The CDR3 DNA follows: TGTGCCTGGAGTGGATTCGGTGCAGATACGCAGTATTTT. Translation gives CAWSGFGADTQYF. V usage is TRBV30 and J usage is TRBJ2-3, with D uncertain. This CDR3 region has 13 residues. V was clipped by 1 base and J by 4 bases, with 9 bases between them. Germline CDR1 reads GTSNPN; CDR2 reads SVGIG (reference sequence).

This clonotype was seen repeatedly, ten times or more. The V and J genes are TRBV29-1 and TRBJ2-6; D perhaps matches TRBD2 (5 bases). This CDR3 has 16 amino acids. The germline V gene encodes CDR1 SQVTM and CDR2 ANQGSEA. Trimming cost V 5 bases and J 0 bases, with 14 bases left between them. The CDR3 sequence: CSVQTDLNSGANVLTF. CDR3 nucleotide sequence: TGCAGCGTTCAAACGGACTTGAACTCTGGGGCCAACGTCCTGACTTTC.